This section outlines one TCR beta chain sequence together with its context. Profiled with immunoSEQ multiplex PCR; TCRdb holds only in-frame clones, not every one. The data hold some 77,000 clones, with roughly 91% observed a single time. Per germline, CDR1 KGHSH and CDR2 LQKENI. Trimming cost V 4 bases and J 4 bases; bases outside gene matches: 10. The CDR3 sequence is 16 residues long. This sample was taken from a study of technical replicates of blood from several donors. The chain has TRBV18 and TRBJ2-5; TRBD2 matches at 9 bases. The sequencing sample was made of T cells isolated from PBMCs. The sequence came from a human donor in good health. CDR3 DNA sequence: TGTGCCAGCTCACAACGAGCGGGAGGTAATTTAGAGACCCAGTACTTC. Its protein is CASSQRAGGNLETQYF.